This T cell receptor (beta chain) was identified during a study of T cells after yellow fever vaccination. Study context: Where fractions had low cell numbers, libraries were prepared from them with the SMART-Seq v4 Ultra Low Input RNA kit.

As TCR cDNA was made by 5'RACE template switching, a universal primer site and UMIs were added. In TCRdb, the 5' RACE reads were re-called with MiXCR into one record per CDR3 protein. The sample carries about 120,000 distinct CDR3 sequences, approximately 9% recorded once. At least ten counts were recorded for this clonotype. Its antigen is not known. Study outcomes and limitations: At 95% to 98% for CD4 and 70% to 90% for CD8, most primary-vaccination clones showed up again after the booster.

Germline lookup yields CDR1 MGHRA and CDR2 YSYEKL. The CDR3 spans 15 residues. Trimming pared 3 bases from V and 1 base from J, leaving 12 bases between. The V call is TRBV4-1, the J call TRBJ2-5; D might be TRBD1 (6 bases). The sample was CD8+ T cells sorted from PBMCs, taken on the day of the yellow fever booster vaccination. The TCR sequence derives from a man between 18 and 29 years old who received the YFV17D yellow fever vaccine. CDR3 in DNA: TGCGCCAGCAGCCAGGGAGACAGGCTCCAAGAGACCCAGTACTTC. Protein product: CASSQGDRLQETQYF.